The TCR beta chain described here comes from a study of blood T cell repertoires in COVID-19. For the study at large: The samples span acute and convalescent COVID-19 from the United States, Italy and Spain. The cDNA or gDNA used as material had been derived from T cells, B-cell-depleted T cells, or PBMCs.

Per the study methods: Reference gene primer amplification in the assay estimated nucleated cell counts. Only in-frame clones appear in the TCRdb table, and some are missing; sequencing was by immunoSEQ multiplex PCR. The V and J calls and clone size come from that table; D and trimming were worked out from the DNA. The table has about 350,000 clones, around 90% seen once. The Seattle patients, enrolled during active infection, were followed longitudinally. The germline V gene encodes CDR1 SEHNR and CDR2 FQNEAQ (reference sequence). The trim removed 5 bases at V and 3 bases at J, leaving 12 bases unmatched. The CDR3 has 17 amino acids.

The chain links TRBV7-9 to TRBJ2-2; the match to TRBD2 covers 7 bases. Material for sequencing was peripheral blood. This sequence was found in a woman aged 55-75 years with COVID-19, enrolled during active disease. The CDR3 reads CASSPRAAGDYTGELFF. The CDR3 bases are TGTGCCAGCAGCCCCCGGGCCGCGGGGGACTACACCGGGGAGCTGTTTTTT.